These 18 T cell receptor beta chains share one sample of origin, sequenced in a study of blood T cell repertoires in COVID-19. The data were produced by immunoSEQ multiplex PCR, yet TCRdb's version contains in-frame clones alone and is incomplete. The data show around 300,000 clones, roughly 90% seen once. Sample: peripheral blood. These receptors originate from a man aged 18-30 years with active or convalescent COVID-19.

This clone was picked up one time. The chain joins TRBV18 to TRBJ2-1; TRBD1 matches 11 bases. Per germline, CDR1 KGHSH and CDR2 LQKENI. With V trimmed by 3 bases and J by 9 bases, 7 bases remained unmatched. CDR3 length: 15 amino acids. The CDR3 bases are TGTGCCAGCTCACCGCCCAGGACAGGGGGCGGTGAGCAGTTCTTC. This translates into CASSPPRTGGGEQFF.

The chain has TRBV4-1 and TRBJ1-5; unclear D gene. This CDR3 contains 17 residues. Trimming removed 1 base from V and 0 bases from J, with 13 bases in between. Per the germline V gene, CDR1 is MGHRA and CDR2 is YSYEKL. CDR3 sequence (DNA): TGCGCCAGCAGCCAAGCCGACACGTATCATAGCAATCAGCCCCAGCATTTT. It specifies CASSQADTYHSNQPQHF.

This rearrangement joins TRBV5-1 to TRBJ2-5; 7 bases map to TRBD1. Trimming at V came to 3 bases and at J to 2 bases, leaving 4 bases not matched to a gene. The CDR3 is made up of 14 amino acids. Germline V CDR1 and CDR2: SGHRS, YFSETQ. CDR3 residues: CASSYGTVQETQYF. As DNA, the CDR3 is TGCGCCAGCAGCTACGGGACAGTTCAAGAGACCCAGTACTTC.

The gene calls are TRBV6-5 and TRBJ2-2; D is possibly TRBD2 (5 bases). The CDR3 covers 15 residues. The germline V gene encodes CDR1 MNHEY and CDR2 SVGAGI. V was trimmed by 6 bases and J by 3 bases, leaving 14 bases between them. This CDR3 reads CASSKAREHTGELFF. The CDR3, as DNA: TGTGCCAGCAGCAAAGCTAGGGAGCACACCGGGGAGCTGTTTTTT.

The chain recombines TRBV18 with TRBJ2-1; the D gene is possibly TRBD1 (6 bases). The germline gives CDR1 KGHSH, CDR2 LQKENI. V lost 0 bases and J 5 bases, leaving 17 bases between the germline ends. The CDR3 runs to 17 residues. The CDR3, as DNA: TGTGCCAGCTCACCACCTGTTGGGGGCCGAGGAAACAATGAGCAGTTCTTC. This sequence encodes CASSPPVGGRGNNEQFF.

This chain joins TRBV11-2 and TRBJ1-6, with TRBD1 matching over 9 bases. V lost 3 bases to trimming and J lost 10 bases; unmatched junction nucleotides: 16. There are 18 residues in the CDR3. Germline V CDR1 and CDR2: SGHAT, FQNNGV. The CDR3 here is CASSFLRDRAWGWSPLHF. The DNA of the CDR3 is TGTGCCAGCAGCTTCCTACGGGACAGGGCCTGGGGTTGGTCACCCCTCCACTTT.

This clone has only a few counts. The chain couples TRBV5-6 to TRBJ1-2; 8 bases line up with TRBD1. V lost 0 bases, J lost 7 bases, and 8 bases stayed unmatched. CDR3 length: 15 residues. CDR1 and CDR2 (germline): SGHDT, YYEEEE. The CDR3 region is CASSLGAGGSSGYTF. CDR3 bases: TGTGCCAGCAGCTTGGGGGCAGGGGGCTCTTCTGGCTACACCTTC. Filled out from reference TRBV5-6 and TRBJ1-2, the complete variable domain reads DAGVTQSPTHLIKTRGQQVTLRCSPKSGHDTVSWYQQALGQGPQFIFQYYEEEERQRGNFPDRFSGHQFPNYSSELNVNALLLGDSALYLCASSLGAGGSSGYTFGSGTRLTVV.

V usage is TRBV20-1 and J usage is TRBJ1-1, with D unclear. Germline V CDR1 and CDR2: DFQATT, SNEGSKA (reference sequence). The CDR3 runs to 16 residues. V shed 3 bases and J shed 0 bases, with 17 bases lying between them. CDR3 nucleotides: TGCAGTGCTAGTGAGACGAAGCTGAGGATGAACACTGAAGCTTTCTTT. This translates into CSASETKLRMNTEAFF.

CDR3 amino acids: CASSALEGWQGGSGGDTQYF. As DNA, the CDR3 is TGCGCCAGCAGCGCGCTGGAAGGGTGGCAGGGTGGATCGGGAGGAGATACGCAGTATTTT. The rearrangement links TRBV5-1 to TRBJ2-3; 7 bases map to TRBD2. Unmatched junction bases numbered 25, after V lost 4 bases and J lost 5 bases. The CDR3 covers 20 residues. Germline CDR1 is SGHRS and CDR2 is YFSETQ.

V usage is TRBV3-1 (or the pseudogene TRBV3-2) and J usage is TRBJ1-5; maybe TRBD1 (6 bases). The CDR3 length is 20 residues. Trimming shortened V by 0 bases and J by 0 bases, and 21 bases separated the two germline ends. In germline, CDR1 is LGHDT, CDR2 YNNKEL (reference sequence). The CDR3 region has the DNA TGTGCCAGCAGCCAAGATACGCAGGGGCTGTCTGTAGATAGCAATCAGCCCCAGCATTTT. Translated, it gives CASSQDTQGLSVDSNQPQHF.

The chain employs TRBV5-1 and TRBJ2-3; TRBD1 might be the D (6 bases). The CDR3 has 12 residues. Germline V gene lookup returns CDR1 SGHRS and CDR2 YFSETQ. The ends were cut back, 4 bases at V and 6 bases at J, with 9 bases in the middle. CDR3 sequence reads: CASSQGWDTQYF. In nucleotides, the CDR3 is TGCGCCAGCAGCCAGGGGTGGGATACGCAGTATTTT. Looking up the rest from reference TRBV5-1 and TRBJ2-3 gives the full variable domain: KAGVTQTPRYLIKTRGQQVTLSCSPISGHRSVSWYQQTPGQGLQFLFEYFSETQRNKGNFPGRFSGRQFSNSRSEMNVSTLELGDSALYLCASSQGWDTQYFGPGTRLTVL.

The CDR3 coding sequence is TGTGCCAGCAGCTTCTATTTTCATTACGAGCAGTACTTC. Amino acids: CASSFYFHYEQYF. This chain connects TRBV7-2 to TRBJ2-7, with D unresolved. V was cut by 3 bases and J by 4 bases, with 10 bases left in between. The germline CDR1 and CDR2 sequences are SGHTA and FQGNSA. The CDR3 extends over 13 amino acids. The variable domain in full, completed from reference TRBV7-2 and TRBJ2-7, reads GAGVSQSPSNKVTEKGKDVELRCDPISGHTALYWYRQSLGQGLEFLIYFQGNSAPDKSGLPSDRFSAERTGGSVSTLTIQRTQQEDSAVYLCASSFYFHYEQYFGPGTRLTVT.

This rearrangement joins TRBV4-3 to TRBJ1-2; D is undetermined. The V gene's germline CDR1 is LGHNA and CDR2 YSLEER. Trimming took off 0 bases at V and 4 bases at J, with 12 bases between the two ends. The CDR3 loop spans 15 amino acids. CDR3: CASSQEEGRAYGYTF. The CDR3 bases are TGCGCCAGCAGCCAAGAAGAGGGAAGGGCCTATGGCTACACCTTC.

V usage is TRBV4-1 and J usage is TRBJ1-2; possibly TRBD1 for D (5 bases). The V and J ends lost 3 bases and 6 bases respectively, with 20 bases between them. This CDR3 is built from 16 residues. Looked up from germline, CDR1 is MGHRA and CDR2 is YSYEKL. The CDR3 nucleotides read TGCGCCAGCAGCCAGAACAGGCGAATCGGATCTGATGGCTACACCTTC. Its protein is CASSQNRRIGSDGYTF.

This clone was detected once. The V gene is TRBV2, the J gene TRBJ1-1, with unresolved D. V gave up 2 bases and J gave up 2 bases, with 9 bases separating them. The CDR3 loop spans 14 amino acids. Germline V lookup: CDR1 SNHLY, CDR2 FYNNEI. CDR3 loop: CASSEFEENTEAFF. CDR3 bases: TGTGCCAGCAGTGAATTCGAGGAAAACACTGAAGCTTTCTTT.

This chain connects TRBV2 to TRBJ1-3; 8 positions agree with TRBD1. Trimming at V came to 8 bases and at J to 0 bases, leaving 3 bases not matched to a gene. The CDR3 runs 14 residues. Germline V gives CDR1 SNHLY, CDR2 FYNNEI. CDR3 nucleotides: TGTGCCAGCTCAGGACAGGGCTCTGGAAACACCATATATTTT. This translates into CASSGQGSGNTIYF. The full variable domain, its missing parts supplied by reference TRBV2 and TRBJ1-3, is EPEVTQTPSHQVTQMGQEVILRCVPISNHLYFYWYRQILGQKVEFLVSFYNNEISEKSEIFDDQFSVERPDGSNFTLKIRSTKLEDSAMYFCASSGQGSGNTIYFGEGSWLTVV.

The chain uses TRBV12-3 or TRBV12-4 and TRBJ2-5, with D perhaps matching TRBD1 (5 bases). The V gene lost 9 bases and the J gene lost 4 bases, with 15 bases spanning the gap. The CDR3 covers 13 residues. The CDR3 is CASGQGIRETQYF. The CDR3 nucleotides read TGTGCCAGTGGTCAGGGTATTCGAGAGACCCAGTACTTC.

The sample holds one count of this clone. Here the CDR3 reads CASSDRDSSYNSPLHF. The CDR3 DNA follows: TGTGCCAGCAGTGACCGGGACAGCTCCTATAATTCACCCCTCCACTTT. V usage is TRBV6-1 and J usage is TRBJ1-6; 7 bases line up with TRBD1. Trimming removed 3 bases from V and 0 bases from J; junction bases left unmatched: 2. CDR1 and CDR2 from the germline V gene are MNHNS and SASEGT. This CDR3 is 16 amino acids long.